The rows below give T cell receptor beta chains drawn from one sample of a study of shared clonotypes between healthy human individuals. Libraries were prepared by immunoSEQ multiplex PCR; TCRdb keeps only in-frame clonotypes and omits some of them. The table has roughly 2 million clones, approximately 95% seen once; the top ten hold 0.13%. Material for sequencing was naive CD4+ T cells sorted from blood. Receptor source: a man between 18 and 29 years old in good health. CDR3s include the opening cysteine and the closing phenylalanine or tryptophan.

v_gene,CDR3aa
TRBV5-1,CASSPDSHTGELFF
TRBV7-2,CASSYYGRGQETQYF
TRBV6-1,CASSERSGANVLTF
TRBV6-5,CASSSAGGVYEQYF
TRBV15,CATSRLAGGPGEQYF
TRBV10-3,CAISKSQRGGLGEQYF
TRBV6-5,CASSRYTANYGYTF
TRBV7-9,CAGRAGITDTQYF
TRBV5-1,CASSLDYEGSTQYF
TRBV29-1,CSAVQGTNEKLFF
TRBV30,CAWDDAGNYGYTF
TRBV10-3,CAISDRGLRGTQYF
TRBV6-5,CASSTRQAMNTEAFF
TRBV2,CASSVGRSSYEQYF
TRBV30,CAWSGGADQPQHF